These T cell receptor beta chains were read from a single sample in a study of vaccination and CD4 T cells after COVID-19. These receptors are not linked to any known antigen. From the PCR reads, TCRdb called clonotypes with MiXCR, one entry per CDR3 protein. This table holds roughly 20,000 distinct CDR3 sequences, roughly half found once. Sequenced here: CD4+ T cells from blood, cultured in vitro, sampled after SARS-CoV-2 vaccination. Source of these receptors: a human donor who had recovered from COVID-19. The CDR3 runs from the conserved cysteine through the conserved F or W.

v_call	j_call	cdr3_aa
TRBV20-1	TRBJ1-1	CSARDQGVVNTEAFF
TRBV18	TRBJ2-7	CASSHGQGSTYEQYF
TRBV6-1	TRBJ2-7	CASSDYYGQGGEQYF
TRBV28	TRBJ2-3	CASSLARGFETDTQYF
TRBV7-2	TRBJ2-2	CASSEQGAPGELFF
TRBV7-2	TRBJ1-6	CASSLIGAYNSPLHF
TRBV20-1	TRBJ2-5	CSARERRIPETQYF
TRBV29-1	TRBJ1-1	CSVERGQGAFF
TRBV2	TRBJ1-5	CASRGLINQPQHF
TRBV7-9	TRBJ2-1	CASSRGGVSYNEQFF
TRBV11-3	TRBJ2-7	CASRYTASGAYEQYF
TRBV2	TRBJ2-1	CASRGLAGGSSYNEQFF
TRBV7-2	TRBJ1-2	CASSLGGDPRLGGYGYTF
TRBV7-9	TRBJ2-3	CASSLRASGVTDTQYF
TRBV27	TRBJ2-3	CASGRVGTSGAWGQYF
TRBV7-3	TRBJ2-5	CASSLAGGRETQYF
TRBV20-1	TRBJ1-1	CSARQGAGDTEAFF
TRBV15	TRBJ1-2	CATSREGGPLGYTF
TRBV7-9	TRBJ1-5	CASSGTGASNQPQHF
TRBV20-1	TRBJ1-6	CSTRKPGITVNSPLHF
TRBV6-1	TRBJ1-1	CANRGGLNTEAFF
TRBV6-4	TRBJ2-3	CASSDSFSGGITDTQYF
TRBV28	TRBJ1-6	CASGNEGGDMGSPLHF
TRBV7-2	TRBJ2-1	CASSSRVAYNEQFF
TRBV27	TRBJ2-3	CASSLGASTDTQYF
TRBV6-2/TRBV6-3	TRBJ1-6	CASSYAGSPLHF
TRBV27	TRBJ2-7	CASSRLSSYEQYF
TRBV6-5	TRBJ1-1	CASSYQGRSNTEAFF
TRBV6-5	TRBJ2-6	CASSYPLSRDGANVLTF
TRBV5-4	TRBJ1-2	CASSSTGGHGYTF
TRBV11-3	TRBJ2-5	CASSTSGTRQTQYF
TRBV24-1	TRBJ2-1	CATSDRRTRNEQFF
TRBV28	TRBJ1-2	CASRLGGGTNYGYTF
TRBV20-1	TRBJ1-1	CSASPPGVSHLSPEAFF
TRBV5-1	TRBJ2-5	CASSSSGTEETQYF
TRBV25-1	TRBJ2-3	CATKAGAGTDTQYF